A selection of T cell receptor beta chains follows, all from one sample in a study of blood T cells in healthy people across ages. MiXCR, run by TCRdb on the 5' RACE reads, gives a single entry per CDR3 protein. The table shows about 750,000 distinct CDR3 sequences, with roughly 50% occurring only once. The sample was blood. The source of these receptors is a man at least 80 years old in good health. The CDR3 runs from the conserved cysteine through the conserved F or W. The order of the fields is J gene, clone size, V gene, D gene, CDR3 protein, CDR3 DNA. The D gene is left open where the match is weak. The listing skips clone size in some rows; elsewhere it reads once, few, many or a size class.

J: TRBJ2-7
size: few
V: TRBV6-1
D: -
CDR3: CASSVARTNYEQYF
DNA: TGTGCCAGCAGTGTGGCCAGGACCAACTACGAGCAGTACTTC

J: TRBJ2-7
size: few
V: TRBV10-3
D: -
CDR3: CAISSQGEQYF
DNA: TGTGCCATCAGCAGCCAGGGGGAGCAGTACTTC

J: TRBJ2-1
size: few
V: TRBV29-1
D: -
CDR3: CSVEEAYNEQFF
DNA: TGCAGCGTTGAAGAGGCCTACAATGAGCAGTTCTTC

J: TRBJ1-4
size: -
V: TRBV7-9
D: -
CDR3: CATDGLFNEKLFF
DNA: TGTGCCACCGACGGACTGTTTAATGAAAAACTGTTTTTT

J: TRBJ2-3
size: -
V: TRBV3-1
D: TRBD2
CDR3: CASSGTSGRSGQHRYAYF
DNA: TGTGCCAGCAGCGGGACTAGCGGGAGATCTGGTCAGCACAGATACGCGTATTTT

J: TRBJ2-7
size: once
V: TRBV6-1
D: -
CDR3: CASRSVRTYEQYF
DNA: TGTGCCAGCCGTAGTGTGAGGACATACGAGCAGTACTTC

J: TRBJ2-1
size: -
V: TRBV20-1
D: TRBD2
CDR3: CSARVALAISYNEQFF
DNA: TGCAGTGCTAGAGTAGCACTAGCGATCTCCTACAATGAGCAGTTCTTC

J: TRBJ2-7
size: -
V: TRBV5-1
D: TRBD1
CDR3: CASSGTGVHNEQYF
DNA: TGCGCCAGCAGCGGGACAGGGGTGCACAATGAGCAGTACTTC

J: TRBJ2-3
size: -
V: TRBV6-2/TRBV6-3
D: -
CDR3: CASSYPDQLPRRGAYF
DNA: TGTGCCAGCAGTTACCCGGACCAACTGCCTCGCAGAGGCGCGTATTTT

J: TRBJ2-7
size: -
V: TRBV7-8
D: TRBD2
CDR3: CASSFLARLAGPSPYEQYF
DNA: TGTGCCAGCAGCTTTCTTGCTCGACTAGCGGGACCGTCCCCCTACGAGCAGTACTTC

J: TRBJ2-5
size: -
V: TRBV12-3/TRBV12-4
D: TRBD2
CDR3: CASAARGTETQYF
DNA: TGTGCCAGCGCAGCGCGGGGGACGGAGACCCAGTACTTC

J: TRBJ2-7
size: few
V: TRBV28
D: -
CDR3: CASSLWAKWGGTYEQYF
DNA: TGTGCCAGCAGTTTATGGGCTAAGTGGGGAGGAACCTACGAGCAGTACTTC

J: TRBJ2-7
size: -
V: TRBV7-2
D: TRBD1
CDR3: CASSTENSFGTGDSYEQYF
DNA: TGTGCCAGCAGCACCGAAAATAGTTTTGGGACAGGCGATTCCTACGAGCAGTACTTC

J: TRBJ2-7
size: few
V: TRBV5-1
D: TRBD2
CDR3: CASSLGTSGSGEQYF
DNA: TGCGCCAGCAGCTTGGGTACTAGCGGGAGCGGAGAGCAGTACTTC

J: TRBJ2-3
size: few
V: TRBV21-1
D: -
CDR3: CASSKEEGGPDTQYF
DNA: TGTGCCAGCAGCAAAGAAGAGGGCGGGCCGGATACGCAGTATTTT

J: TRBJ2-3
size: -
V: TRBV7-3
D: -
CDR3: CASSLMRTGSTDTQYF
DNA: TGTGCCAGCAGCTTAATGAGAACAGGGAGCACAGATACGCAGTATTTT

J: TRBJ1-1
size: -
V: TRBV11-2
D: -
CDR3: CATTPLTGGHTEAFF
DNA: TGTGCCACCACCCCCTTGACCGGGGGGCACACTGAAGCTTTCTTT

J: TRBJ2-2
size: -
V: TRBV29-1
D: -
CDR3: CSVRTLNTGELFF
DNA: TGCAGCGTCCGGACTCTTAACACCGGGGAGCTGTTTTTT

J: TRBJ1-5
size: few
V: TRBV20-1
D: -
CDR3: CSARVGQPQHF
DNA: TGCAGTGCTAGAGTGGGTCAGCCCCAGCATTTT

J: TRBJ1-5
size: few
V: TRBV6-5
D: -
CDR3: CASSSGLPYQPQHF
DNA: TGTGCCAGCAGCTCGGGACTACCCTATCAGCCCCAGCATTTT

J: TRBJ2-1
size: -
V: TRBV7-8
D: -
CDR3: CVSSLVKDYVYEQFF
DNA: TGTGTCAGCAGCCTAGTAAAGGACTATGTCTATGAGCAGTTCTTC

J: TRBJ2-7
size: few
V: TRBV7-2
D: TRBD2
CDR3: CASSFPSGSSYEQYF
DNA: TGTGCCAGCAGCTTCCCGAGCGGGAGCTCCTACGAGCAGTACTTC

J: TRBJ2-5
size: -
V: TRBV5-1
D: -
CDR3: CASSHNGVEQYF
DNA: TGCGCCAGCAGCCATAATGGGGTTGAGCAGTACTTC

J: TRBJ2-7
size: -
V: TRBV12-3/TRBV12-4
D: TRBD1
CDR3: CASSFPRQGIYGQYF
DNA: TGTGCCAGCAGTTTCCCCCGACAGGGGATCTACGGGCAGTACTTC

J: TRBJ2-7
size: -
V: TRBV18
D: -
CDR3: CASSPKGGGSGEQYF
DNA: TGTGCCAGCTCACCGAAAGGCGGAGGGTCGGGCGAGCAGTACTTC

J: TRBJ2-5
size: -
V: TRBV20-1
D: TRBD2
CDR3: CSAETSVSAAETQYF
DNA: TGCAGTGCTGAGACTAGCGTGTCGGCGGCAGAGACCCAGTACTTC

J: TRBJ2-1
size: -
V: TRBV6-5
D: TRBD2
CDR3: CASSYESGRAFNEQFF
DNA: TGTGCCAGCAGTTACGAAAGCGGGAGGGCCTTCAATGAGCAGTTCTTC

J: TRBJ2-1
size: -
V: TRBV12-3/TRBV12-4
D: -
CDR3: CASEGLPRGREQFF
DNA: TGTGCCAGCGAAGGACTACCTCGTGGTCGAGAGCAGTTCTTC

J: TRBJ2-1
size: few
V: TRBV11-1
D: TRBD1
CDR3: CASRRTGQGATEQFF
DNA: TGTGCCAGCAGGCGTACGGGACAGGGGGCTACTGAGCAGTTCTTC

J: TRBJ1-6
size: -
V: TRBV21-1
D: -
CDR3: CASSKILWDRGSYNSSLHF
DNA: TGTGCCAGCAGCAAAATTCTGTGGGACAGAGGCTCCTATAATTCATCCCTCCACTTT

J: TRBJ2-5
size: -
V: TRBV2
D: -
CDR3: CASNGQQETQYF
DNA: TGTGCCAGCAATGGACAGCAAGAGACCCAGTACTTC

J: TRBJ2-1
size: once
V: TRBV4-1
D: TRBD2
CDR3: CASRSLTSGRVGEQFF
DNA: TGCGCCAGCAGATCGCTGACTAGCGGGAGGGTCGGTGAGCAGTTCTTC

J: TRBJ2-3
size: -
V: TRBV5-6
D: -
CDR3: CASSFDLSSDTQYF
DNA: TGTGCCAGCAGCTTTGACCTCTCGAGCGATACGCAGTATTTT

J: TRBJ2-1
size: few
V: TRBV20-1
D: TRBD2
CDR3: CSASTWASGMARYEQFF
DNA: TGTAGTGCTTCCACCTGGGCTAGCGGGATGGCCCGTTATGAGCAGTTCTTC

J: TRBJ2-5
size: -
V: TRBV5-1
D: -
CDR3: CASSLIGKETQYF
DNA: TGCGCCAGCAGCTTGATTGGAAAAGAGACCCAGTACTTC

J: TRBJ2-7
size: few
V: TRBV10-3
D: TRBD1
CDR3: CAISRDRWDEQYF
DNA: TGTGCCATCAGCCGGGACAGGTGGGACGAGCAGTACTTC

J: TRBJ1-1
size: -
V: TRBV9
D: -
CDR3: CASSAQPINTEAFF
DNA: TGTGCCAGCAGCGCCCAGCCGATAAACACTGAAGCTTTCTTT

J: TRBJ1-2
size: -
V: TRBV6-1
D: -
CDR3: CASSEAGGRAGYTF
DNA: TGTGCCAGCAGTGAAGCGGGGGGGCGAGCAGGCTACACCTTC

J: TRBJ2-7
size: -
V: TRBV7-9
D: TRBD2
CDR3: CAGSSGGTSAYEQYF
DNA: TGTGCCGGCAGCTCGGGTGGGACTAGCGCGTACGAGCAGTACTTC

J: TRBJ2-5
size: few
V: TRBV6-6
D: TRBD2
CDR3: CASSYGPSGAQETQYF
DNA: TGTGCCAGCAGTTACGGCCCTAGCGGGGCCCAAGAGACCCAGTACTTC

J: TRBJ1-4
size: -
V: TRBV5-6
D: -
CDR3: CASSLTGSGEKLFF
DNA: TGTGCCAGCAGCCTTACAGGGAGTGGAGAAAAACTGTTTTTT

J: TRBJ2-1
size: -
V: TRBV27
D: -
CDR3: CASSLAQGQFNEQFF
DNA: TGTGCCAGCAGTCTCGCTCAAGGGCAGTTCAATGAGCAGTTCTTC

J: TRBJ2-1
size: few
V: TRBV4-1
D: TRBD2
CDR3: CASSQPTSGSRNEQFF
DNA: TGCGCCAGCAGCCAGCCTACTAGCGGGAGTAGGAATGAGCAGTTCTTC

J: TRBJ2-1
size: -
V: TRBV5-1
D: -
CDR3: CASSLDRAGTGNEQFF
DNA: TGCGCCAGCAGCTTGGATCGGGCCGGAACGGGAAATGAGCAGTTCTTC

J: TRBJ1-6
size: few
V: TRBV29-1
D: -
CDR3: CSVALAGNGGSPLHF
DNA: TGCAGCGTTGCCCTAGCTGGTAATGGAGGTTCACCCCTCCACTTT

J: TRBJ1-2
size: few
V: TRBV29-1
D: -
CDR3: CSVAGTPLNYGYTF
DNA: TGCAGCGTCGCCGGGACACCATTAAACTATGGCTACACCTTC

J: TRBJ2-3
size: few
V: TRBV20-1
D: TRBD2
CDR3: CSARDSGRVTDTQYF
DNA: TGCAGTGCTAGAGATAGCGGGAGGGTCACAGATACGCAGTATTTT

J: TRBJ2-5
size: -
V: TRBV12-5
D: -
CDR3: CASGRGTLQETQYF
DNA: TGTGCTAGTGGTCGTGGGACATTACAAGAGACCCAGTACTTC

J: TRBJ2-7
size: few
V: TRBV10-1
D: -
CDR3: CASSEGERHEQYF
DNA: TGCGCCAGCAGTGAGGGGGAGCGCCACGAGCAGTACTTC

J: TRBJ1-1
size: -
V: TRBV6-5
D: -
CDR3: CASTTGTLSEAFF
DNA: TGTGCCAGCACCACCGGGACTCTCTCTGAAGCTTTCTTT

J: TRBJ1-2
size: -
V: TRBV27
D: -
CDR3: CASSFRGARGYTF
DNA: TGTGCCAGCAGTTTCCGGGGGGCTCGGGGCTACACCTTC

J: TRBJ2-7
size: -
V: TRBV28
D: TRBD1
CDR3: CATLIQGSYEQYF
DNA: TGTGCCACGCTTATACAGGGGTCCTACGAGCAGTACTTC

J: TRBJ2-5
size: -
V: TRBV9
D: TRBD2
CDR3: CASSVGLAGGTRTQYF
DNA: TGTGCCAGCAGCGTAGGCCTAGCGGGAGGGACTAGGACCCAGTACTTC

J: TRBJ2-7
size: -
V: TRBV20-1
D: -
CDR3: CSASSTNEQYF
DNA: TGCAGTGCTAGCTCGACCAATGAGCAGTACTTC